These T cell receptor beta chains were read from a single sample in a study of cytomegalovirus exposure and HLA in healthy donors. Only in-frame clones appear in the TCRdb table, and some are missing; sequencing was by immunoSEQ multiplex PCR. The data contain 85,000 to 100,000 clones, more than 70% of them seen just once; the ten biggest clones take up roughly 3.8%. The sequenced sample was PBMCs. The receptor set was obtained from a woman aged 40 to 50 in good health and CMV-seronegative. Both conserved end residues are part of each CDR3. The order of the fields is clone size, D gene, J gene, V gene, CDR3 DNA, CDR3 protein. A D gene is named only where the DNA matches it firmly. Clone sizes are given selectively: once, few, many, or a class where the clone is expanded.

>few|TRBD1|TRBJ1-5|TRBV4-2
TGTGCCAGCAGCCAAGTTCTGGGACAGTTTAGCAATCAGCCCCAGCATTTT
CASSQVLGQFSNQPQHF
>NA|TRBD1|TRBJ2-5|TRBV5-1
TGCGCCAGCAGCTTGGGCGGACAGGGTCAGGCCCAGTACTTC
CASSLGGQGQAQYF
>NA|TRBD1|TRBJ2-1|TRBV2
TGTGCCAGCAGTGCTCTTCGACAGGGGGCCGATGAGCAGTTCTTC
CASSALRQGADEQFF
>NA|NA|TRBJ1-1|TRBV29-1
TGCAGCGGAAAAGGGGACACTGAAGCTTTCTTT
CSGKGDTEAFF
>NA|TRBD1|TRBJ1-1|TRBV7-9
TGTGCCAGCAGCTTAGCACAGGGGGCGCGGACTGAAGCTTTCTTT
CASSLAQGARTEAFF
>NA|NA|TRBJ2-7|TRBV7-8
TGTGCCAGCAGCTCACGGGGGAGGGGGTACGAGCAGTACTTC
CASSSRGRGYEQYF
>NA|NA|TRBJ2-7|TRBV6-6
TGTGCCAGCAGACCTACAGGGACAACCTACGAGCAGTACTTC
CASRPTGTTYEQYF
>NA|NA|TRBJ1-5|TRBV4-1
TGCGCCAGCAGCCAAGAGATCGAGACAGCGAGCAATCAGCCCCAGCATTTT
CASSQEIETASNQPQHF
>NA|NA|TRBJ2-7|TRBV19
TGTGCCAGTAGTATTCAGGTTTCCTACGAGCAGTACTTC
CASSIQVSYEQYF
>few|TRBD2|TRBJ2-1|TRBV5-5
TGTGCCAGCAGCTTGTGGACTAGCGGGGACAATGAGCAGTTCTTC
CASSLWTSGDNEQFF
>NA|TRBD2|TRBJ2-2|TRBV27
TGTGCCAGCAGTGGAGTAGCGGGAGGTACCGGGGAGCTGTTTTTT
CASSGVAGGTGELFF
>few|NA|TRBJ1-1|TRBV5-1
TGCGCCAGCAGCGTGCAGGGTGACGACACTGAAGCTTTCTTT
CASSVQGDDTEAFF
>NA|NA|TRBJ1-6|TRBV27
TGTGCCAGCGGGTACAGGGACTACTCACCCCTCCACTTT
CASGYRDYSPLHF
>NA|NA|TRBJ2-7|TRBV28
TGTGCCAGCAGTTTACCCCCCGGACACAGCTACGAGCAGTACTTC
CASSLPPGHSYEQYF
>NA|TRBD2|TRBJ2-1|TRBV9
TGTGCCAGCAGCGTAGGACTAGCGGGGGAGAGCTCCTACAATGAGCAGTTCTTC
CASSVGLAGESSYNEQFF
>NA|NA|TRBJ1-1|TRBV4-2
TGTGCCAGCAGCCAAGGGGCCAGCCTGAACACTGAAGCTTTCTTT
CASSQGASLNTEAFF
>once|NA|TRBJ1-2|TRBV19
TGTGCCAGTAGTTCCCGGACATTTGGCTACACCTTC
CASSSRTFGYTF
>NA|TRBD1|TRBJ1-6|TRBV6-1
TGTGCCAGCAGTGATGTGACAGGGGCGGCAACATATAATTCACCCCTCCACTTT
CASSDVTGAATYNSPLHF
>NA|NA|TRBJ1-1|TRBV7-3
TGTGCCAGCAGCTTATTTGCCCAGGGATCCGAAGCTTTCTTT
CASSLFAQGSEAFF
>NA|NA|TRBJ2-7|TRBV6-6
TGTGCCAGCAGTTACTCACCAGCGTTGAACTACGAGCAGTACTTC
CASSYSPALNYEQYF
>NA|TRBD1|TRBJ1-2|TRBV28
TGTGCCAGCAGAAACCTCCGGGACAGGGGGCGCAACTATGGCTACACCTTC
CASRNLRDRGRNYGYTF
>once|TRBD2|TRBJ2-7|TRBV7-9
TGTGCCAGCAGCACGGGACTAGCGGGGCGCTACGAGCAGTACTTC
CASSTGLAGRYEQYF
>NA|TRBD2|TRBJ2-5|TRBV6-5
TGTGCCAGCAGTTACGGCGGGGGGGCCGGCGAGACCCAGTACTTC
CASSYGGGAGETQYF
>NA|TRBD1|TRBJ1-6|TRBV7-2
TGTGCCAGCAGCCTAACAGGGGACAATTCACCCCTCCACTTT
CASSLTGDNSPLHF
>NA|TRBD2|TRBJ2-3|TRBV7-3
TGTGCCAGCAGCTCCGGGACTAGCGCGGGTAGCACAGATACGCAGTATTTT
CASSSGTSAGSTDTQYF
>NA|TRBD1|TRBJ1-5|TRBV30
TGTGCCTGGAGTCACAGGGGCGCCAGCAATCAGCCCCAGCATTTT
CAWSHRGASNQPQHF
>NA|NA|TRBJ1-1|TRBV25-1
TGTGCCAGCAGAGCCTCCCAGGGAGGTGGGACTGAAGCTTTCTTT
CASRASQGGGTEAFF
>NA|NA|TRBJ2-1|TRBV6-5
TGTGCCAGCAGCCCAGGGAATGAGCAGTTCTTC
CASSPGNEQFF
>NA|NA|TRBJ1-3|TRBV7-2
TGTGCCAGCAGTTTTGAGCAGGGGACTGGAAACACCATATATTTT
CASSFEQGTGNTIYF
>NA|NA|TRBJ2-7|TRBV9
TGTGCCAGCAGCGTGGGTGGGAGGTTGGGATACGAGCAGTACTTC
CASSVGGRLGYEQYF
>NA|TRBD2|TRBJ2-1|TRBV6-5
TGTGCCAGCAGGAGGACTAGCGGGGGGAACAATGAGCAGTTCTTC
CASRRTSGGNNEQFF
>medium-sized|NA|TRBJ2-3|TRBV6-4
TGTGCCAGCAGTGACCGGGCAGGGGCTGGCGATACGCAGTATTTT
CASSDRAGAGDTQYF
>NA|NA|TRBJ2-7|TRBV7-9
TGTGCCAGCAGCACCGGGACACATACCTACGAGCAGTACTTC
CASSTGTHTYEQYF
>NA|TRBD2|TRBJ2-1|TRBV9
TGTGCCAGCAGCACTCTGACTAGCGGGGGGTTTAATGAGCAGTTCTTC
CASSTLTSGGFNEQFF
>NA|NA|TRBJ2-2|TRBV7-3
TGTGCCAGCAGCTTACGCGGGGCTGACACCGGGGAGCTGTTTTTT
CASSLRGADTGELFF
>NA|NA|TRBJ1-5|TRBV4-2
TGTGCCAGCAGCCAAGATGGTCAGGGTTTCCAGCCCCAGCATTTT
CASSQDGQGFQPQHF
>few|NA|TRBJ1-1|TRBV6-1
TGTGCCAGCTCGGACACTGACTTTGGTGAAGCTTTCTTT
CASSDTDFGEAFF
>NA|TRBD1|TRBJ1-5|TRBV19
TGTGCCAGTAGTATATGGGACAGGAGCAATCAGCCCCAGCATTTT
CASSIWDRSNQPQHF
>few|TRBD1|TRBJ2-7|TRBV7-9
TGTGCCAGCAGCCCCCCGGCGGGGACAGGGCCCTACGAGCAGTACTTC
CASSPPAGTGPYEQYF
>NA|NA|TRBJ1-2|TRBV7-9
TGTGCCAGCAGCTTAGCGCTAGTTGGTGGCTACACCTTC
CASSLALVGGYTF
>NA|NA|TRBJ2-2|TRBV7-2
TGTGCCAGCAGCCCAAAGGCAGGGGGGGAGCTGTTTTTT
CASSPKAGGELFF
>few|NA|TRBJ2-3|TRBV7-6
TGTGCCAGCAGCTTAATTGGCAGGGTCGCAGATACGCAGTATTTT
CASSLIGRVADTQYF